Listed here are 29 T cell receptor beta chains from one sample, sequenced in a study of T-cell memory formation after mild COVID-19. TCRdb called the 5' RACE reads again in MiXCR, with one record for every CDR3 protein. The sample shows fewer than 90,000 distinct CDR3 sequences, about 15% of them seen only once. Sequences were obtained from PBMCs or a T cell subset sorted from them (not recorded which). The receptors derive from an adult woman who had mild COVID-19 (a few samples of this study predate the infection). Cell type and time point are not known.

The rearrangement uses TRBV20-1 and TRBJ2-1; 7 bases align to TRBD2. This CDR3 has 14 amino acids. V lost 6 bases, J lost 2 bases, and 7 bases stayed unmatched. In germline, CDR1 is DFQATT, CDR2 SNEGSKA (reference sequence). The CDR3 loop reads CSAQPGLTYNEQFF. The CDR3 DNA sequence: TGCAGTGCGCAACCGGGACTAACCTACAATGAGCAGTTCTTC.

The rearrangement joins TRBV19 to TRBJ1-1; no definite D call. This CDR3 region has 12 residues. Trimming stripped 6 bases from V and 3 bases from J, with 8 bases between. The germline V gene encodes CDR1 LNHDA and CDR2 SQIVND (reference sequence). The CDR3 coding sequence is TGTGCCAGTAGGGCTTGGGACACTGAAGCTTTCTTT. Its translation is CASRAWDTEAFF.

The CDR3 loop is CSARDERGVSEQYF. DNA for the CDR3: TGCAGTGCTAGAGACGAGCGGGGCGTGTCCGAGCAGTACTTC. This chain links TRBV20-1 with TRBJ2-7; 7 nucleotides match TRBD2. V dropped 0 bases and J dropped 6; count of bases not matched to a gene: 8. The CDR3 consists of 14 residues. CDR1 and CDR2 from the germline V gene are DFQATT and SNEGSKA (reference sequence).

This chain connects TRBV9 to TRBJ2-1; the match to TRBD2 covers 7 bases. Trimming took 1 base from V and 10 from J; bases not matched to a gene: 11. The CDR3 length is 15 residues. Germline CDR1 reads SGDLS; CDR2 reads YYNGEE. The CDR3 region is CASSVISSGEGEQFF. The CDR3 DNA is TGTGCCAGCAGCGTAATCTCATCCGGGGAGGGCGAGCAGTTCTTC.

The CDR3 spells CASSFLQGADTQYF. CDR3 in DNA: TGTGCCAGCAGTTTTCTCCAGGGGGCGGATACGCAGTATTTT. The gene calls are TRBV6-2 or TRBV6-3 and TRBJ2-3; TRBD1 matches at 8 bases. CDR3 length: 14 residues. Per germline, CDR1 MNHEY and CDR2 SVGEGT. Germline trimming cut 4 bases from V and 6 bases from J; bases unmatched to any gene: 6.

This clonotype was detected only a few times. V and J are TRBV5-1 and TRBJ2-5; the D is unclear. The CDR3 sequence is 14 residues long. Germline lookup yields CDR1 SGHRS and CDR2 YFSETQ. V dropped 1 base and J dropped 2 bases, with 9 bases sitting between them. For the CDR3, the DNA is TGCGCCAGCAGCTTGACGCCTGGGCAAGAGACCCAGTACTTC. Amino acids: CASSLTPGQETQYF.

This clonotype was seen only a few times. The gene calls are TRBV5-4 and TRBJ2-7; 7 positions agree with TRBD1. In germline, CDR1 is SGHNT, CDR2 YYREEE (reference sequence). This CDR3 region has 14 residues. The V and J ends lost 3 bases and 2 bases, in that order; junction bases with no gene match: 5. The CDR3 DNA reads TGTGCCAGCAGCTCAAACAGGGGCGCCTACGAGCAGTACTTC. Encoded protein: CASSSNRGAYEQYF.

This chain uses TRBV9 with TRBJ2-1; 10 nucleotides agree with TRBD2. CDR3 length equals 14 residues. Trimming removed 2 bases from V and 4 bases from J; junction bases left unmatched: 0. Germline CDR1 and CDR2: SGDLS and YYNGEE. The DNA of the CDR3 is TGTGCCAGCAGCGTTAGCGGGAGGTACAATGAGCAGTTCTTC. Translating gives CASSVSGRYNEQFF.

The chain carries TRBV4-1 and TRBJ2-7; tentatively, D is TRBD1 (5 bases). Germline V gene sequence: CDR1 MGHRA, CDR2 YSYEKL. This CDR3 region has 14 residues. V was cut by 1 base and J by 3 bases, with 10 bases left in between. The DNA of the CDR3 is TGCGCCAGCAGCCAAGTTAGGGGTAACTACGAGCAGTACTTC. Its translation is CASSQVRGNYEQYF.

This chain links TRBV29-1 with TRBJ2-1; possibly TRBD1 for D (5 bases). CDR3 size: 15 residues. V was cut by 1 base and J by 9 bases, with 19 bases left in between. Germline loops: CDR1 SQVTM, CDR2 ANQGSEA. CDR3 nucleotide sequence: TGCAGCGTTGAAGTAATCAGGGCGCCTGACGGTGAGCAGTTCTTC. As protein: CSVEVIRAPDGEQFF.

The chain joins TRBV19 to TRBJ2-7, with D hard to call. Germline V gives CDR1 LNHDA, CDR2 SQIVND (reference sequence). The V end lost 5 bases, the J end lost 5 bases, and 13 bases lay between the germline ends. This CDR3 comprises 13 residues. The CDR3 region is CASSSRTFDEQYF. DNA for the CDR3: TGTGCCAGTAGTTCTAGGACGTTTGACGAGCAGTACTTC.

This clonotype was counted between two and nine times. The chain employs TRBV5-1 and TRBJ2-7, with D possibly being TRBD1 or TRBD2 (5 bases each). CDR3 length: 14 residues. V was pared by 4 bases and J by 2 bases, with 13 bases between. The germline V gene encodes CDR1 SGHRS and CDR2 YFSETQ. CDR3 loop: CASSLYGAPYEQYF. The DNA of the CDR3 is TGCGCCAGCAGCCTCTACGGGGCTCCCTACGAGCAGTACTTC.

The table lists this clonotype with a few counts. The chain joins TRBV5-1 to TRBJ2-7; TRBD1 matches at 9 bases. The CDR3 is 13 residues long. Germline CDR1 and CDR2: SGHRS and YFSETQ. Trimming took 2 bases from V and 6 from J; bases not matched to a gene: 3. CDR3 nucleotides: TGCGCCAGCAGCTTCGGGACAGGGTTCGAGCAGTACTTC. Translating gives CASSFGTGFEQYF.

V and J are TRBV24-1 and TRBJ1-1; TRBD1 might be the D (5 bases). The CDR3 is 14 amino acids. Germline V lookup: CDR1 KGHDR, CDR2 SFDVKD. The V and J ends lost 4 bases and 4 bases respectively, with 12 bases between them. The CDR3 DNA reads TGTGCCACCAGTGAATCTGGGGGGAGCACTGAAGCTTTCTTT. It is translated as CATSESGGSTEAFF.

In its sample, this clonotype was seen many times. The CDR3 DNA is TGCAGCGTTGAAGAAGAACCGGGACTAGTTCCCGGGGGTAGCTACGAGCAGTACTTC. Translation: CSVEEEPGLVPGGSYEQYF. V gene TRBV29-1 combines with J gene TRBJ2-7; 8 nucleotides match TRBD2. The J segment lost 3 bases and the V segment lost 0 bases, leaving 19 bases of the junction unmatched. Germline CDR1 reads SQVTM; CDR2 reads ANQGSEA. CDR3 length: 19 amino acids.

The CDR3 loop reads CASSLEGPATEAFF. The CDR3 region has the DNA TGTGCCAGCAGTTTGGAGGGGCCAGCCACTGAAGCTTTCTTT. J is TRBJ1-1 and V is TRBV27; a weak D match, TRBD1 (5 bases). The V end lost 3 bases, the J end lost 4 bases, and 12 bases lay between the germline ends. Per germline, CDR1 MNHEY and CDR2 SMNVEV (reference sequence). This CDR3 spans 14 amino acids.

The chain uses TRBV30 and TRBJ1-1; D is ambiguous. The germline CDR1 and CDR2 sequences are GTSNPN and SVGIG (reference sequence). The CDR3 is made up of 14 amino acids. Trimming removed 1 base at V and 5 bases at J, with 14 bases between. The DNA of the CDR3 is TGTGCCTGGAGTGGGAAGGGAGTCGGAACTGAAGCTTTCTTT. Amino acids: CAWSGKGVGTEAFF.

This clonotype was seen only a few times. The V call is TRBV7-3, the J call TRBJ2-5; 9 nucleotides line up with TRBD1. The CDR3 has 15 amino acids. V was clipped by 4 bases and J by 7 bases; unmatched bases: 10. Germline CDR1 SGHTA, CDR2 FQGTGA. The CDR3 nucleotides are TGTGCCAGCAGCTCGGGGACAGGGACTAAGAGGACCCAGTACTTC. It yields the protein CASSSGTGTKRTQYF.

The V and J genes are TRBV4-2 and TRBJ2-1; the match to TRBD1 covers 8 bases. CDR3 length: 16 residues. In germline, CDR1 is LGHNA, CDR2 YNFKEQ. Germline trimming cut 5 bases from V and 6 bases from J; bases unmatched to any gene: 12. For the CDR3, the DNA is TGTGCCAGCAGCTTAAAGGCGGGACAGGTGGGCAATGAGCAGTTCTTC. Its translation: CASSLKAGQVGNEQFF.

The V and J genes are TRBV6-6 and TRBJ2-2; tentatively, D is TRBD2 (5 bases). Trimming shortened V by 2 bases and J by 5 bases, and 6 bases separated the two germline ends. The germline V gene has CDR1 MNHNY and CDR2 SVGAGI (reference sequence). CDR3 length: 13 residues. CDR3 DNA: TGTGCCAGCAGTTACCCGGGGACCGGGGAGCTGTTTTTT. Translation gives CASSYPGTGELFF.

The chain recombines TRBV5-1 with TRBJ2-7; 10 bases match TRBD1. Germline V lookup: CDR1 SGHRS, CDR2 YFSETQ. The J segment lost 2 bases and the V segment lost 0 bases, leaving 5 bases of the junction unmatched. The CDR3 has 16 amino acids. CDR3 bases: TGCGCCAGCAGCTTGGTGGGGACAGGGGTGCCCTACGAGCAGTACTTC. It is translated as CASSLVGTGVPYEQYF.

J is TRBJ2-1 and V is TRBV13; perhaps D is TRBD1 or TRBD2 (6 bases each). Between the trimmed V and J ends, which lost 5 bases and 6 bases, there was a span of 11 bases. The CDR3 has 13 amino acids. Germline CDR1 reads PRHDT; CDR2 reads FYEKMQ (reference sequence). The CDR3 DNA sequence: TGTGCCAGCAGCCTCGAGGGGGGCAATGAGCAGTTCTTC. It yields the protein CASSLEGGNEQFF.

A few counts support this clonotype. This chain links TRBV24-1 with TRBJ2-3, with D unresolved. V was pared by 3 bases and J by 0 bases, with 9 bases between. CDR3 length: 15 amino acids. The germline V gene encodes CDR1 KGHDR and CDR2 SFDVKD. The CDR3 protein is CATSDPMRSTDTQYF. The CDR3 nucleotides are TGTGCCACCAGTGATCCGATGAGGAGCACAGATACGCAGTATTTT.

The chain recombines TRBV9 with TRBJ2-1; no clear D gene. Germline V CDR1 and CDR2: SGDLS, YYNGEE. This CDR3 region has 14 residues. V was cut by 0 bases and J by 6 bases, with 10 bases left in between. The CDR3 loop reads CASSVVSGFNEQFF. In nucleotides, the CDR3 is TGTGCCAGCAGCGTAGTCTCAGGCTTCAATGAGCAGTTCTTC.

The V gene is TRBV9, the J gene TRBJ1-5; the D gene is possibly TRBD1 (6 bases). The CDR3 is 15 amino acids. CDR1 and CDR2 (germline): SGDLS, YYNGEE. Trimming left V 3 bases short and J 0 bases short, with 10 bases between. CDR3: CASSATGTSNQPQHF. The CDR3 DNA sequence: TGTGCCAGCAGCGCCACAGGGACTAGCAATCAGCCCCAGCATTTT.

The CDR3 spells CSASEGTGGWTEAFF. The DNA of the CDR3 is TGCAGTGCCAGCGAGGGGACAGGGGGGTGGACTGAAGCTTTCTTT. The chain couples TRBV20-1 to TRBJ1-1; 11 nucleotides agree with TRBD1. Germline V gene lookup returns CDR1 DFQATT and CDR2 SNEGSKA (reference sequence). The CDR3 runs to 15 residues. The J segment lost 5 bases and the V segment lost 6 bases, leaving 11 bases of the junction unmatched.

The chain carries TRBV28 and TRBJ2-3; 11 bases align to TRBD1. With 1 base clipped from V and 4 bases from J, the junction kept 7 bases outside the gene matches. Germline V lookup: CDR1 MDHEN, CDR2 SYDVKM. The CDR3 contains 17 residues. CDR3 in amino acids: CASSLSWTGGVADTQYF. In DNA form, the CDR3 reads TGTGCCAGCAGTTTATCTTGGACAGGGGGCGTTGCAGATACGCAGTATTTT.

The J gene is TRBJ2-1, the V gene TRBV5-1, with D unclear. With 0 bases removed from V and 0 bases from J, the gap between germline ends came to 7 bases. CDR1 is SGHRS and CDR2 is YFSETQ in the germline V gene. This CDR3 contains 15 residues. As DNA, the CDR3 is TGCGCCAGCAGCTTGGCGCCGAGCTCCTACAATGAGCAGTTCTTC. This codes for CASSLAPSSYNEQFF.

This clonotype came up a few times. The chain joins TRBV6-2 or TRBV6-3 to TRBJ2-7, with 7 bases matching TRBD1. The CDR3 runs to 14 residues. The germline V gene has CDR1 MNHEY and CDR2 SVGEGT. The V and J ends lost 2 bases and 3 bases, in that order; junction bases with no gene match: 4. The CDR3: CASSYRTGLYEQYF. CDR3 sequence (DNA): TGTGCCAGCAGTTACAGGACAGGCCTCTACGAGCAGTACTTC.